The 13 T cell receptor beta chains given below trace back to one sample, sequenced in a study of blood T cell repertoires in COVID-19. Measured with immunoSEQ multiplex PCR; TCRdb has only the in-frame clones, and not every one. The table lists some 170,000 clones, over 80% of them singletons, with around 6.3% in the top ten. The specimen sequenced was peripheral blood. These receptors originate from a woman aged 40-49 years with COVID-19, enrolled during active disease.

This clone was observed once. CDR3 in amino acids: CASSYSGQGAGELFF. The CDR3 nucleotides read TGTGCCAGCAGTTACTCGGGACAGGGGGCCGGGGAGCTGTTTTTT. This chain connects TRBV6-5 to TRBJ2-2, with 11 bases identical to TRBD1. V was pared by 0 bases and J by 6 bases, with 0 bases of the junction left unmatched. The CDR3 loop spans 15 amino acids. Germline V gene lookup returns CDR1 MNHEY and CDR2 SVGAGI.

This clone has just a few counts. This chain uses TRBV5-1 with TRBJ2-3; 8 bases match TRBD2. Trimming cost V 5 bases and J 7 bases; bases outside gene matches: 12. Germline V gene sequence: CDR1 SGHRS, CDR2 YFSETQ. The CDR3 totals 15 residues. The CDR3 region is CASRDQAGGSNTQYF. DNA for the CDR3: TGCGCCAGCAGAGACCAGGCGGGGGGCTCAAATACGCAGTATTTT.

This chain links TRBV29-1 with TRBJ2-3; 9 bases map to TRBD2. Germline V gives CDR1 SQVTM, CDR2 ANQGSEA. The CDR3 has 15 amino acids. The V gene end was trimmed by 2 bases and the J gene end by 8 bases; junction bases not matched to a gene: 11. The CDR3 region is CSVEIAGDPPGTQYF. In DNA form, the CDR3 reads TGCAGCGTTGAAATAGCGGGAGACCCCCCGGGTACGCAGTATTTT.

The chain has TRBV6-5 and TRBJ1-6, with unresolved D. Germline V gene lookup returns CDR1 MNHEY and CDR2 SVGAGI. V lost 8 bases to trimming and J lost 6 bases, with 14 bases between them. This CDR3 region has 14 residues. The CDR3 here is CASQDLGRNSPLHF. The CDR3 nucleotides are TGTGCCAGCCAGGATCTCGGTCGTAATTCACCCCTCCACTTT.

This chain joins TRBV5-4 and TRBJ1-6; TRBD1 matches at 11 bases. This CDR3 spans 15 amino acids. Germline-derived CDR1 and CDR2 are SGHNT and YYREEE (reference sequence). V was clipped by 3 bases and J by 7 bases; unmatched bases: 3. The CDR3 sequence: CASSSGDRGNSPLHF. The CDR3 DNA follows: TGTGCCAGCAGCTCAGGGGACAGGGGGAATTCACCCCTCCACTTT.

This clone was seen just once. J is TRBJ1-1 and V is TRBV27, with 7 bases fitting TRBD1. This CDR3 has 13 residues. The trim removed 5 bases at V and 5 bases at J, leaving 5 bases unmatched. CDR1 and CDR2 (germline): MNHEY, SMNVEV (reference sequence). CDR3 nucleotide sequence: TGTGCCAGCAGTCTGACAGGGTTTACTGAAGCTTTCTTT. This sequence encodes CASSLTGFTEAFF.

CDR3 protein: CASGSGAGYTF. CDR3 DNA: TGTGCCAGCGGGTCTGGGGCCGGCTACACCTTC. The chain employs TRBV11-2 and TRBJ1-2; D might be TRBD1 (5 bases). Germline CDR1 SGHAT, CDR2 FQNNGV. CDR3 length equals 11 residues. Trimming stripped 8 bases from V and 8 bases from J, with 12 bases between.

The chain combines TRBV12-3 or TRBV12-4 with TRBJ1-5; unclear D gene. V was clipped by 4 bases and J by 5 bases, with 9 bases between them. The CDR3 runs to 13 residues. The chain's CDR3 is CASSSRLDQPQHF. The DNA of the CDR3 is TGTGCCAGCAGTTCACGGTTGGATCAGCCCCAGCATTTT.

The chain is built from TRBV15 and TRBJ1-1; D gene uncertain. The CDR3 runs 14 residues. Looked up from germline, CDR1 is LNHNV and CDR2 is YYDKDF (reference sequence). Trimming took off 0 bases at V and 4 bases at J, with 9 bases between the two ends. The CDR3 DNA reads TGTGCCACCAGCAGAGATCCGGGATTCACTGAAGCTTTCTTT. This gives the protein CATSRDPGFTEAFF.

The V gene is TRBV7-9, the J gene TRBJ1-1; D is possibly TRBD1 (5 bases). Germline V gene lookup returns CDR1 SEHNR and CDR2 FQNEAQ (reference sequence). The CDR3 contains 13 residues. V was shortened by 3 bases and J by 6 bases, with 11 bases between the two germline ends. The DNA for the CDR3 is TGTGCCAGCAGCTTCAGGGCAGGTGCTGAAGCTTTCTTT. It yields the protein CASSFRAGAEAFF.

V gene TRBV14 combines with J gene TRBJ1-1; TRBD1 agrees at 7 bases. CDR1 is SGHDN, CDR2 FVKESK, per germline. Unmatched junction bases numbered 14, after V lost 6 bases and J lost 10 bases. The CDR3 runs 14 residues. The CDR3 nucleotides read TGTGCCAGCAGGGATCCGGGACAGACAACCGCAGCTTTCTTT. Translating gives CASRDPGQTTAAFF.

This clone was counted once. This same CDR3 is encoded by further DNA sequences in the sample. The V gene is TRBV27, the J gene TRBJ1-1; D is uncertain. In germline, CDR1 is MNHEY, CDR2 SMNVEV (reference sequence). The V end lost 3 bases, the J end lost 0 bases, and 5 bases lay between the germline ends. This CDR3 spans 13 amino acids. The DNA of the CDR3 is TGTGCCAGCAGTTTTTCCGTGAACACTGAAGCTTTCTTT. Protein sequence: CASSFSVNTEAFF.

The CDR3 DNA follows: TGTGCCAGTAGTATTCTAGGGGGAGTTAATTCACCCCTCCACTTT. Amino acid sequence: CASSILGGVNSPLHF. This chain uses TRBV19 with TRBJ1-6, with D possibly being TRBD1 (6 bases). Germline V gene sequence: CDR1 LNHDA, CDR2 SQIVND (reference sequence). Between the trimmed V and J ends, which lost 3 bases and 6 bases, there was a span of 12 bases. This CDR3 spans 15 amino acids.